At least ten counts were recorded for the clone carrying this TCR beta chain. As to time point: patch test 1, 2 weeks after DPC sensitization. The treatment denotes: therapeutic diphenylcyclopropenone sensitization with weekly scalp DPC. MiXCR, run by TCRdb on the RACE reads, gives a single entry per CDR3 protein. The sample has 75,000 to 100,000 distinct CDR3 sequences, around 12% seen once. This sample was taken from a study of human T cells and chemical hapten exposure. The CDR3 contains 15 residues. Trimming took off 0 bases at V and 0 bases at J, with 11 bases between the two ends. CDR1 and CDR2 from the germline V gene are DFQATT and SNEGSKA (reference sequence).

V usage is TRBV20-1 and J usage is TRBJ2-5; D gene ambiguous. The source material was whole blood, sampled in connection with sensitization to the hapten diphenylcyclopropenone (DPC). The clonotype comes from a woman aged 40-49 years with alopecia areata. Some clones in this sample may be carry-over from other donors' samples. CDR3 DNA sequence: TGCAGTGCTAGAGATCCTGGGCAGGACCAAGAGACCCAGTACTTC. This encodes CSARDPGQDQETQYF.